The next 30 T cell receptor beta chains were all read from a single sample in a study of blood T cell repertoires in COVID-19. TCRdb keeps only in-frame clones here, not all; method: immunoSEQ multiplex PCR. Of some 400,000 clones in the sample, roughly 90% were seen once. The sample consisted of peripheral blood. These receptors were obtained from a man aged 18 to 29 with active or convalescent COVID-19.

The V call is TRBV19, the J call TRBJ2-7, with D possibly TRBD2 on 6 matching bases. V shed 0 bases and J shed 9 bases, with 12 bases lying between them. Per germline, CDR1 LNHDA and CDR2 SQIVND (reference sequence). The CDR3 runs 13 residues. In DNA form, the CDR3 reads TGTGCCAGTAGTATAGATCGAGGGACTGTGCAGTACTTC. This codes for CASSIDRGTVQYF.

This sequence joins TRBV4-1 and TRBJ2-4; 9 bases align to TRBD2. This CDR3 spans 16 amino acids. CDR1 is MGHRA, CDR2 YSYEKL, per germline. Germline trimming cut 1 base from V and 7 bases from J; bases unmatched to any gene: 8. CDR3 in DNA: TGCGCCAGCAGCCAAGGGCGGAGAGCGGGGGGCAACATTCAGTACTTC. Its translation is CASSQGRRAGGNIQYF.

The V gene is TRBV7-9, the J gene TRBJ1-5; 7 bases fit TRBD1. The germline V gene encodes CDR1 SEHNR and CDR2 FQNEAQ (reference sequence). The V gene end was trimmed by 5 bases and the J gene end by 2 bases; junction bases not matched to a gene: 6. The CDR3 contains 15 residues. The CDR3 spells CASSTDREGNQPQHF. CDR3 DNA sequence: TGTGCCAGCAGCACAGACAGGGAAGGCAATCAGCCCCAGCATTTT.

The chain recombines TRBV9 with TRBJ2-5; 9 positions agree with TRBD2. The CDR3 length is 15 residues. V shed 2 bases and J 5 bases; nucleotides not matched to a gene: 7. Germline lookup yields CDR1 SGDLS and CDR2 YYNGEE. The CDR3 DNA reads TGTGCCAGCAGCGTTAGCGGGAGTATGAGCGAGACCCAGTACTTC. Amino acid sequence: CASSVSGSMSETQYF. Supplemented by reference TRBV9 and TRBJ2-5, the full variable domain reads DSGVTQTPKHLITATGQRVTLRCSPRSGDLSVYWYQQSLDQGLQFLIQYYNGEERAKGNILERFSAQQFPDLHSELNLSSLELGDSALYFCASSVSGSMSETQYFGPGTRLLVL.

The rearrangement uses TRBV19 and TRBJ2-3, with D unclear. The CDR3 extends over 14 amino acids. The germline V gene encodes CDR1 LNHDA and CDR2 SQIVND (reference sequence). Trimming left V 3 bases short and J 2 bases short, with 9 bases between. CDR3 sequence reads: CASSISLATDTQYF. The CDR3, as DNA: TGTGCCAGTAGTATTAGTCTTGCCACAGATACGCAGTATTTT.

The rearrangement links TRBV28 to TRBJ1-1; no clear D gene. In germline, CDR1 is MDHEN, CDR2 SYDVKM. CDR3 length: 12 amino acids. Trimming took off 1 base at V and 7 bases at J, with 7 bases between the two ends. The CDR3: CASSLYGNEAFF. CDR3 DNA sequence: TGTGCCAGCAGTTTATACGGGAATGAAGCTTTCTTT.

The CDR3 nucleotides read TGTGCCAGCAGTCGGGACAGAAATAATTCACCCCTCCACTTT. It is translated as CASSRDRNNSPLHF. This chain joins TRBV6-5 and TRBJ1-6; 7 bases line up with TRBD1. V gave up 5 bases and J gave up 5 bases; unmatched junction bases: 3. The CDR3 is made up of 14 amino acids. Germline V gene data show CDR1 as MNHEY and CDR2 as SVGAGI.

The rearrangement links TRBV14 to TRBJ2-1; 14 nucleotides agree with TRBD2. V dropped 4 bases and J dropped 8; count of bases not matched to a gene: 7. Germline assignment: CDR1 SGHDN and CDR2 FVKESK. The CDR3 runs to 16 residues. CDR3 DNA: TGTGCCAGCAGCCCGGGGGGACTAGCGGGAGTGTATGAGCAGTTCTTC. Protein sequence: CASSPGGLAGVYEQFF.

Of note for this clone: At one boundary the junction diverges from the germline segment, which might be a read error. V and J are TRBV14 and TRBJ1-6; D not resolved. The CDR3 runs to 14 residues. Germline assignment: CDR1 SGHDN and CDR2 FVKESK. CDR3 in DNA: TGTGCCAGCAGCGAAGAGGCTCTTGATTCACCCCTCCACTTT. Its translation is CASSEEALDSPLHF.

This clone showed up just once. V and J are TRBV7-2 and TRBJ1-6; a weak D match, TRBD1 (6 bases). CDR1 and CDR2 from the germline V gene are SGHTA and FQGNSA. Trimming removed 1 base at V and 9 bases at J, with 13 bases between. CDR3 length: 15 residues. CDR3 DNA sequence: TGTGCCAGCAGCTTAGGACAGGTGTCGGGTTCACCCCTCCACTTT. It specifies CASSLGQVSGSPLHF.

The chain recombines TRBV5-8 with TRBJ1-1; D uncertain. Germline loops: CDR1 SGHTS, CDR2 YDEGEE. The CDR3 is 15 residues long. Trimming removed 4 bases at V and 1 base at J, with 14 bases between. The CDR3 nucleotides read TGTGCCAGCAGCGGGCGAAAAGCCACGAACACTGAAGCTTTCTTT. Amino acid sequence: CASSGRKATNTEAFF.

The rearrangement uses TRBV30 and TRBJ1-3; D call uncertain. Germline-derived CDR1 and CDR2 are GTSNPN and SVGIG (reference sequence). Deletions cut 0 bases from V and 7 bases from J, with 7 bases between. There are 12 residues in the CDR3. The CDR3: CAWSVEGNTIYF. CDR3 DNA: TGTGCCTGGAGTGTGGAGGGCAACACCATATATTTT.

The V call is TRBV2, the J call TRBJ1-2; D not resolved. This CDR3 has 15 amino acids. Germline V gene sequence: CDR1 SNHLY, CDR2 FYNNEI. V lost 3 bases and J lost 0, with 11 bases in between. The CDR3 spells CASSDGRLSNYGYTF. As DNA, the CDR3 is TGTGCCAGCAGTGATGGAAGACTCTCTAACTATGGCTACACCTTC.

The chain links TRBV5-6 to TRBJ2-5, with 10 bases that match TRBD1. V shed 5 bases and J 6 bases; nucleotides not matched to a gene: 7. CDR1 is SGHDT and CDR2 is YYEEEE in the germline V gene. The CDR3 is 14 amino acids. CDR3 bases: TGTGCCAGCAGAAAGAGACAGGGGGCGAAGACCCAGTACTTC. Its protein product is CASRKRQGAKTQYF.

The rearrangement uses TRBV6-1 and TRBJ1-4; 7 bases are shared with TRBD1. The CDR3 loop spans 15 amino acids. CDR1 MNHNS and CDR2 SASEGT come from the germline V gene. Trimming cost V 0 bases and J 7 bases; bases outside gene matches: 5. The CDR3 region has the DNA TGTGCCAGCAGTGAAGCAGGGGGCGCGAGTGAAAAACTGTTTTTT. It translates to CASSEAGGASEKLFF.

This clone was detected once. The rearrangement links TRBV4-2 to TRBJ2-7; a weak D match, TRBD1 (6 bases). This CDR3 contains 14 residues. Germline V gene lookup returns CDR1 LGHNA and CDR2 YNFKEQ. The V and J ends lost 1 base and 6 bases respectively, with 13 bases between them. The DNA for the CDR3 is TGTGCCAGCAGCCAAGCGGACAGAACCTTCGAGCAGTACTTC. It encodes CASSQADRTFEQYF.

The count of this clone is one. The V and J genes are TRBV6-2 or TRBV6-3 and TRBJ1-5; 9 nucleotides line up with TRBD1. V dropped 0 bases and J dropped 1; count of bases not matched to a gene: 10. The CDR3 sequence is 19 residues long. Per germline, CDR1 MNHEY and CDR2 SVGEGT. CDR3 sequence reads: CASSYSPGQGIMSNQPQHF. The CDR3 DNA sequence: TGTGCCAGCAGTTACTCACCGGGACAGGGAATAATGAGCAATCAGCCCCAGCATTTT.

The J gene is TRBJ2-3, the V gene TRBV28, with 8 nucleotides matching TRBD1. Germline V gene lookup returns CDR1 MDHEN and CDR2 SYDVKM. The CDR3 runs 17 residues. Unmatched junction bases numbered 12, after V lost 2 bases and J lost 5 bases. DNA for the CDR3: TGTGCCAGCAGTTTACCGCCGGCAGGGGGCGAGGTAGATACGCAGTATTTT. Its translation: CASSLPPAGGEVDTQYF.

The rearrangement uses TRBV11-2 and TRBJ2-7; unclear D gene. The V end lost 5 bases, the J end lost 2 bases, and 13 bases lay between the germline ends. The CDR3 has 14 residues. Germline CDR1 reads SGHAT; CDR2 reads FQNNGV. The CDR3 sequence: CASSARLPPYEQYF. CDR3 in DNA: TGTGCCAGCAGCGCTAGACTCCCCCCCTACGAGCAGTACTTC.

This clone has more than one count but fewer than ten. This sequence joins TRBV4-3 and TRBJ2-7; TRBD2 is a possible D gene (5 bases). The germline V and J ends were trimmed by 0 bases and 6 bases, with 15 bases remaining between them. Germline V lookup: CDR1 LGHNA, CDR2 YSLEER. This CDR3 has 15 residues. The CDR3 region has the DNA TGCGCCAGCAGCCAAGATACAGACGCTCGGGGCGAGCAGTACTTC. Amino acids: CASSQDTDARGEQYF.

This chain connects TRBV20-1 to TRBJ2-1, with 13 bases aligning to TRBD2. The CDR3 is 14 residues long. CDR1 DFQATT and CDR2 SNEGSKA come from the germline V gene (reference sequence). J gave up 7 bases and V 6 bases, and 6 bases lay outside the gene matches. The CDR3 DNA sequence: TGCAGTGCCAGTCCGGGACTAGCGGGGAATGAGCAGTTCTTC. It yields the protein CSASPGLAGNEQFF.

The V and J genes are TRBV19 and TRBJ1-1; D perhaps matches TRBD1 (5 bases). The CDR3 has 14 amino acids. Germline CDR1 is LNHDA and CDR2 is SQIVND (reference sequence). The V gene lost 3 bases and the J gene lost 1 base, with 9 bases spanning the gap. The CDR3 DNA sequence: TGTGCCAGTAGTATGCGTCAGGGGAACACTGAAGCTTTCTTT. It translates to CASSMRQGNTEAFF. The variable domain in full, completed from reference TRBV19 and TRBJ1-1, reads DGGITQSPKYLFRKEGQNVTLSCEQNLNHDAMYWYRQDPGQGLRLIYYSQIVNDFQKGDIAEGYSVSREKKESFPLTVTSAQKNPTAFYLCASSMRQGNTEAFFGQGTRLTVV.

The rearrangement joins TRBV10-3 to TRBJ2-3, with 9 bases identical to TRBD2. V was clipped by 11 bases and J by 3 bases; unmatched bases: 6. Germline CDR1 reads ENHRY; CDR2 reads SYGVKD. CDR3 length equals 13 residues. DNA for the CDR3: TGTGCCGCGGGGGGGCGGGGAACAGATACGCAGTATTTT. It encodes CAAGGRGTDTQYF.

CDR3 nucleotide sequence: TGTGCCAGCAGCCTCGGACTAGGAGAGGTCTACGAGCAGTACTTC. It encodes CASSLGLGEVYEQYF. The chain carries TRBV3-1 (or the pseudogene TRBV3-2) and TRBJ2-7; 7 bases map to TRBD2. Trimming took 4 bases from V and 3 from J; bases not matched to a gene: 9. CDR3 length: 15 residues. Germline assignment: CDR1 LGHDT and CDR2 YNNKEL (reference sequence).

This clone showed up just once. In DNA form, the CDR3 reads TGTGCCAGCAGCCAAGGACAGATAATTAACCCCCCCTACGAGCAGTACTTC. This sequence encodes CASSQGQIINPPYEQYF. The J gene is TRBJ2-7, the V gene TRBV16; D possibly corresponds to TRBD1 (6 bases). V was trimmed by 2 bases and J by 2 bases, leaving 19 bases between them. Per the germline V gene, CDR1 is KGHSY and CDR2 is FQNENV. The CDR3 is made up of 17 amino acids.

The CDR3 protein is CAISTEEAGRAFF. CDR3 DNA sequence: TGTGCCATCAGTACCGAGGAAGCAGGGCGAGCTTTCTTT. The rearrangement uses TRBV10-3 and TRBJ1-1; tentative D call: TRBD1 (5 bases). The V and J ends lost 5 bases and 10 bases respectively, with 17 bases between them. Germline CDR1 is ENHRY and CDR2 is SYGVKD. The CDR3 is 13 residues long.

The chain has TRBV7-2 and TRBJ2-5; 9 bases fit TRBD2. Per germline, CDR1 SGHTA and CDR2 FQGNSA. The CDR3 loop spans 16 amino acids. The trim removed 1 base at V and 2 bases at J, leaving 5 bases unmatched. The CDR3 bases are TGTGCCAGCAGCTTAGGGGGACTAGCAACTCAAGAGACCCAGTACTTC. Translation: CASSLGGLATQETQYF. The full variable domain, rest sourced from reference TRBV7-2 and TRBJ2-5, is GAGVSQSPSNKVTEKGKDVELRCDPISGHTALYWYRQSLGQGLEFLIYFQGNSAPDKSGLPSDRFSAERTGGSVSTLTIQRTQQEDSAVYLCASSLGGLATQETQYFGPGTRLLVL.

V gene TRBV7-2 combines with J gene TRBJ1-1; 7 bases map to TRBD1. The junction had 6 bases not matched to a gene; V was cut back by 5 bases and J by 6 bases. This CDR3 contains 13 residues. CDR1 and CDR2 from the germline V gene are SGHTA and FQGNSA. CDR3 coding DNA: TGTGCCAGCAGCCCAACAGGGGTGGCTGAAGCTTTCTTT. Protein sequence: CASSPTGVAEAFF.

This chain links TRBV7-2 with TRBJ2-7; D might be TRBD1 (6 bases). V lost 4 bases and J lost 4, with 11 bases in between. Germline CDR1 and CDR2: SGHTA and FQGNSA. This CDR3 is 13 amino acids long. The CDR3 reads CASSSGQLYEQYF. The CDR3, as DNA: TGTGCCAGCAGCTCTGGACAGCTGTACGAGCAGTACTTC.

This clone was recorded once. The chain links TRBV4-1 to TRBJ1-1; D is ambiguous. The CDR3 sequence is 13 residues long. Germline V gene data show CDR1 as MGHRA and CDR2 as YSYEKL. Trimming pared 3 bases from V and 1 base from J, leaving 6 bases between. The CDR3 protein is CASSHVSNTEAFF. The CDR3 DNA follows: TGCGCCAGCAGCCACGTCTCGAACACTGAAGCTTTCTTT.